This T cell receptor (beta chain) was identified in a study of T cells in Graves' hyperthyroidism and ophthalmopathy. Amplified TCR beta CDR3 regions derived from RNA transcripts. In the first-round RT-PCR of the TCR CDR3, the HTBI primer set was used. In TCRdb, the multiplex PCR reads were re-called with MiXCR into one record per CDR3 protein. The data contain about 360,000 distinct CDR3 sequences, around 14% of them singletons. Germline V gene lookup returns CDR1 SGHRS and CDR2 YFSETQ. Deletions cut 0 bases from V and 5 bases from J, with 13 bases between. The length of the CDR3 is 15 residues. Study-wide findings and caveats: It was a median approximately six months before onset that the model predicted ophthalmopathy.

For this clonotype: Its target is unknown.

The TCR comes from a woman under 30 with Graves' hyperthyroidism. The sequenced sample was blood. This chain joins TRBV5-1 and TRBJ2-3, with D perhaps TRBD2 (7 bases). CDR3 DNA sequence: TGCGCCAGCAGCTTGGAGGGGGGGGGTATAGATACGCAGTATTTT. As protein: CASSLEGGGIDTQYF.